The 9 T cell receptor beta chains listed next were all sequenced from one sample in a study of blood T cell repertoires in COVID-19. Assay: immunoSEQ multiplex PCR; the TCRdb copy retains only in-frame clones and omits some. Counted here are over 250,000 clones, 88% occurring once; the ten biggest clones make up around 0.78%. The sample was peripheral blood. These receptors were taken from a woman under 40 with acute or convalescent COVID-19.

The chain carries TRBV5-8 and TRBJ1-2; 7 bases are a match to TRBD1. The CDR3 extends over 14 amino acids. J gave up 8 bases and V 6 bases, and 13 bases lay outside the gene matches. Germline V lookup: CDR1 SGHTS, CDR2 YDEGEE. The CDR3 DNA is TGTGCCAGCAAGACAGGGCCCTGGGTTAAGGGCTACACCTTC. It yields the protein CASKTGPWVKGYTF.

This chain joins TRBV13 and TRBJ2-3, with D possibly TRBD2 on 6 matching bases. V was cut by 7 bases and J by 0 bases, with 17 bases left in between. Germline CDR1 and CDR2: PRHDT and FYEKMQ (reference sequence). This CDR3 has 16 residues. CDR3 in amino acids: CASTYGGRPSTDTQYF. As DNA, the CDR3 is TGTGCCAGCACCTACGGTGGGAGGCCCAGCACAGATACGCAGTATTTT.

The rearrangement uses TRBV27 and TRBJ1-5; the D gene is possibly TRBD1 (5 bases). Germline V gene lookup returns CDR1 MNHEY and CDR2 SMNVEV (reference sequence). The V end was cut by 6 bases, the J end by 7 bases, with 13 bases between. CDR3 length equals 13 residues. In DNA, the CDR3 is TGTGCCAGCAGCCTCGGGGGTTGGCAGCCCCAGCATTTT. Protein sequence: CASSLGGWQPQHF.

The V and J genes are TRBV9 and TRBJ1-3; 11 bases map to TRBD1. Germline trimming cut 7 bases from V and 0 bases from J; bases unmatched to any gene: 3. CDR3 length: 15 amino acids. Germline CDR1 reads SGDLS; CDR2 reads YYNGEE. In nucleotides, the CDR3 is TGTGCCAGCGGGACAGGGGGGAGCTCTGGAAACACCATATATTTT. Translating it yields CASGTGGSSGNTIYF. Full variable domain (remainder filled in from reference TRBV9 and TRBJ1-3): DSGVTQTPKHLITATGQRVTLRCSPRSGDLSVYWYQQSLDQGLQFLIQYYNGEERAKGNILERFSAQQFPDLHSELNLSSLELGDSALYFCASGTGGSSGNTIYFGEGSWLTVV.

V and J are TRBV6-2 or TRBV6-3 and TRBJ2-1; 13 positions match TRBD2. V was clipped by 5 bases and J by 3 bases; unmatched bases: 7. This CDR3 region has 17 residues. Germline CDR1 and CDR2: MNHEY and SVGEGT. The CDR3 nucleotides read TGTGCCAGCAGTCTCGGACTAGCGGGAGCCGGCTACAATGAGCAGTTCTTC. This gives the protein CASSLGLAGAGYNEQFF.

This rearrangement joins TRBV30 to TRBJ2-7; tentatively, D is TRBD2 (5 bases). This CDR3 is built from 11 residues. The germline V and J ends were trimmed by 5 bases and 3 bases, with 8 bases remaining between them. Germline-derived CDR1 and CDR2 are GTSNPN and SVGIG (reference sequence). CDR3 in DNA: TGTGCCTGGTTCGAGGGCTACGAGCAGTACTTC. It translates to CAWFEGYEQYF.

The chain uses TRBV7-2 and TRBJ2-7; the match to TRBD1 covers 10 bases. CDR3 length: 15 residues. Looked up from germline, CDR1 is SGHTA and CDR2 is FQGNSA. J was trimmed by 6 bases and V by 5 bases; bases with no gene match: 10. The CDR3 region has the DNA TGTGCCAGCAGCCCCTCCGGGACAGGGGTGGGCGAGCAGTACTTC. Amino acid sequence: CASSPSGTGVGEQYF.

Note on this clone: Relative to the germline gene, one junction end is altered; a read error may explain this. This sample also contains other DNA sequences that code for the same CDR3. The CDR3 region has the DNA TGTGCCAGCAGCTGGGGACTAGCGGGCCCAGATACGCAGTATTTT. The encoded protein is CASSWGLAGPDTQYF. The V call is TRBV5-1, the J call TRBJ2-3; 12 bases fit TRBD2. The CDR3 covers 15 residues. Germline CDR1 and CDR2: SGHRS and YFSETQ. Full variable domain (missing parts from reference TRBV5-1 and TRBJ2-3): KAGVTQTPRYLIKTRGQQVTLSCSPISGHRSVSWYQQTPGQGLQFLFEYFSETQRNKGNFPGRFSGRQFSNSRSEMNVSTLELGDSALYLCASSWGLAGPDTQYFGPGTRLTVL.

CDR3: CASSQIVATSTDTQYF. DNA for the CDR3: TGTGCCAGCAGCCAAATAGTAGCGACTAGCACAGATACGCAGTATTTT. The chain is built from TRBV3-1 (or the pseudogene TRBV3-2) and TRBJ2-3, with D perhaps matching TRBD2 (5 bases). V lost 2 bases and J 0 bases, leaving 12 bases between the germline ends. Germline loops: CDR1 LGHDT, CDR2 YNNKEL (reference sequence). The CDR3 consists of 16 residues.